Each of the 4 T cell receptor beta chains below was sequenced from the same sample in a study of beta chain features in type 1 diabetes. General observations from the study: Among patients with Type 1 diabetes, TCRB CDR3s were moderately but significantly shorter in every one of the four CD4+ subsets.

The antigens of these receptors remain unknown. Sequenced material consisted of expressed TCRB transcripts (all of the isolated RNA was reverse transcribed). Some clones are missing from TCRdb's copy, which holds only in-frame ones; the method was immunoSEQ multiplex PCR. The repertoire holds 350,000 to 400,000 clones, with roughly 12% as singletons. The sample consisted of naive CD4+ T cells from blood. The receptors here all came from a woman younger than 35 with type 1 diabetes.

This clone occurred a few times. This chain joins TRBV21-1 and TRBJ2-3; the DNA was not used to check the table's D call, TRBD2. TRBV21-1 is termed a pseudogene. CDR3 length: 13 amino acids. DNA for the CDR3: TGTGCCACCCTAGCGCCGAGCACAGATACGCAGTATTTT. It encodes CATLAPSTDTQYF.

This clone was seen a few times. V and J are TRBV28 and TRBJ1-1, with 7 bases aligning to TRBD1. V dropped 6 bases and J dropped 1; count of bases not matched to a gene: 2. This CDR3 is 13 amino acids long. Per the germline V gene, CDR1 is MDHEN and CDR2 is SYDVKM. The CDR3: CASSWTGNTEAFF. CDR3 bases: TGTGCCAGCAGCTGGACAGGGAACACTGAAGCTTTCTTT.

The table lists this clone with a few counts. V usage is TRBV5-4 and J usage is TRBJ2-7, with 10 bases aligning to TRBD2. The CDR3 totals 14 residues. J lost 2 bases, V lost 2 bases, and 1 base had no gene match. Germline V gene sequence: CDR1 SGHNT, CDR2 YYREEE (reference sequence). CDR3 sequence (DNA): TGTGCCAGCAGCTTAGGGACTAGCGCCTACGAGCAGTACTTC. This codes for CASSLGTSAYEQYF.

The rearrangement uses TRBV5-1 and TRBJ2-1; 7 bases line up with TRBD1. Germline CDR1 reads SGHRS; CDR2 reads YFSETQ. V lost 3 bases to trimming and J lost 5 bases; unmatched junction nucleotides: 11. This CDR3 has 16 residues. CDR3 loop: CASSYRTGRTHNEQFF. The DNA of the CDR3 is TGCGCCAGCAGCTACCGGACAGGCAGAACGCACAATGAGCAGTTCTTC.